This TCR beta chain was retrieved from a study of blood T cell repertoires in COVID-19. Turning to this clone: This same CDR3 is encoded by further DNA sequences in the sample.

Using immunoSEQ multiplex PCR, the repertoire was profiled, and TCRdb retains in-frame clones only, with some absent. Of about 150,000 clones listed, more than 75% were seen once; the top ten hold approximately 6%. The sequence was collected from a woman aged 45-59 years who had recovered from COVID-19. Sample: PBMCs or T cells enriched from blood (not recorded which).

This chain's CDR3 is CASSGNQPQHF. In nucleotides, the CDR3 is TGTGCCAGCAGCGGTAATCAGCCCCAGCATTTT. V is TRBV28 and J is TRBJ1-5; no clear D. Trimming removed 6 bases from V and 4 bases from J, with 4 bases in between. The CDR3 totals 11 residues. In germline, CDR1 is MDHEN, CDR2 SYDVKM.